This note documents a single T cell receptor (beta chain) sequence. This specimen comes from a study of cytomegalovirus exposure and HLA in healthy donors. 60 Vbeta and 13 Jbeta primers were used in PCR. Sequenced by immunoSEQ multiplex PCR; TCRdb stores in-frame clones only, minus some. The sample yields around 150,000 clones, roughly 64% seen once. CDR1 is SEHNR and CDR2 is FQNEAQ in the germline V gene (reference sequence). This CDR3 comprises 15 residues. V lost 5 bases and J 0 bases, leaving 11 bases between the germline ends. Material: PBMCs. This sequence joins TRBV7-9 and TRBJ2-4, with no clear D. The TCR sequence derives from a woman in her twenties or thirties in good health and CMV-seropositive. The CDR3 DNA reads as TGTGCCAGCAGCGCCTATTCCGTAGCCAAAAACATTCAGTACTTC. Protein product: CASSAYSVAKNIQYF.